A single sample is the source of the 20 T cell receptor beta chains below, sequenced in a study of blood T cell repertoires in COVID-19. Data came from immunoSEQ multiplex PCR; TCRdb stores just in-frame clones and leaves some out. Of about 130,000 clones listed, about 80% are singletons. The sequencing input was peripheral blood. These receptors originate from a woman in her forties or fifties with acute or convalescent COVID-19.

The gene calls are TRBV28 and TRBJ1-1, with 7 bases fitting TRBD1. Looked up from germline, CDR1 is MDHEN and CDR2 is SYDVKM. The CDR3 runs 14 residues. J gave up 1 base and V 5 bases, and 4 bases lay outside the gene matches. The CDR3 loop is CASSQGQANTEAFF. CDR3 DNA: TGTGCCAGCAGTCAAGGACAGGCGAACACTGAAGCTTTCTTT.

The rearrangement uses TRBV19 and TRBJ2-7; TRBD2 agrees at 11 bases. V was pared by 10 bases and J by 0 bases, with 8 bases of the junction left unmatched. Germline V gene lookup returns CDR1 LNHDA and CDR2 SQIVND (reference sequence). The CDR3 covers 15 residues. CDR3 protein: CATALAGGPSYEQYF. The CDR3 DNA follows: TGTGCCACGGCCCTAGCGGGGGGCCCCTCCTACGAGCAGTACTTC.

The chain uses TRBV28 and TRBJ2-3; D is uncertain. The CDR3 sequence is 17 residues long. From germline, CDR1 is MDHEN and CDR2 SYDVKM. With 7 bases removed from V and 3 bases from J, the gap between germline ends came to 23 bases. In DNA form, the CDR3 reads TGTGCCAGCACCCCAGGTTTTTTTAAAAGAGAGACAGATACGCAGTATTTT. This translates into CASTPGFFKRETDTQYF.

The chain couples TRBV18 to TRBJ1-2, with D perhaps matching TRBD1 (5 bases). Germline assignment: CDR1 KGHSH and CDR2 LQKENI. V lost 2 bases, J lost 4 bases, and 11 bases lay in between. The CDR3 sequence is 14 residues long. CDR3 residues: CASSPDGQLYGYTF. CDR3 DNA: TGTGCCAGCTCACCAGACGGACAACTCTATGGCTACACCTTC.

In its sample, this clone was seen a few times. The chain combines TRBV28 with TRBJ2-4, with 8 bases that match TRBD2. The V segment lost 5 bases and the J segment 1 base; nucleotides outside the gene matches: 7. CDR3 length: 16 residues. Germline V lookup: CDR1 MDHEN, CDR2 SYDVKM. Here the CDR3 DNA reads TGTGCCAGCAGTGGCCTGCGCGGGAGGGCCAAAAACATTCAGTACTTC. Encoded protein: CASSGLRGRAKNIQYF.

The rearrangement joins TRBV7-3 to TRBJ2-7; D perhaps matches TRBD1 (6 bases). Germline CDR1 reads SGHTA; CDR2 reads FQGTGA. The CDR3 covers 13 residues. Trimming cost V 2 bases and J 3 bases, with 8 bases left between them. The CDR3 DNA sequence: TGTGCCAGCAGCTTATTAGGGGGCTACGAGCAGTACTTC. Its translation: CASSLLGGYEQYF.

The rearrangement links TRBV28 to TRBJ1-6; D might be TRBD1 (5 bases). Between the trimmed V and J ends, which lost 6 bases and 1 base, there was a span of 10 bases. CDR1 MDHEN and CDR2 SYDVKM come from the germline V gene. The CDR3 has 15 residues. CDR3 bases: TGTGCCAGCAGCAGGGTTGGGTCCTATAATTCACCCCTCCACTTT. Translated, it gives CASSRVGSYNSPLHF.

The rearrangement uses TRBV3-1 (or the pseudogene TRBV3-2) and TRBJ1-2; D gene ambiguous. The germline V gene encodes CDR1 LGHDT and CDR2 YNNKEL (reference sequence). V was pared by 4 bases and J by 4 bases, with 10 bases between. This CDR3 spans 13 amino acids. The CDR3 DNA reads as TGTGCCAGCAGCCCTCAGTCCAGCTATGGCTACACCTTC. Its protein is CASSPQSSYGYTF.

This rearrangement joins TRBV5-8 to TRBJ2-7, with TRBD1 identical over 10 bases. The CDR3 spans 14 residues. CDR1 is SGHTS and CDR2 is YDEGEE in the germline V gene. V lost 4 bases and J lost 5; bases outside the gene matches: 6. This CDR3 is CASSLGTGVDEQYF. The CDR3 DNA reads as TGTGCCAGCAGCCTCGGGACAGGGGTGGACGAGCAGTACTTC.

The rearrangement joins TRBV5-4 to TRBJ2-1, with 10 positions matching TRBD2. After removal of 1 base from V and 7 bases from J, the junction contained 2 bases not matched to a gene. The CDR3 covers 14 residues. Germline CDR1 is SGHNT and CDR2 is YYREEE (reference sequence). The CDR3 is CASSLTSGNNEQFF. The CDR3 DNA follows: TGTGCCAGCAGCTTGACTAGCGGGAATAATGAGCAGTTCTTC.

J is TRBJ2-1 and V is TRBV7-2; 9 bases are a match to TRBD1. V lost 5 bases to trimming and J lost 3 bases; unmatched junction nucleotides: 5. Germline loops: CDR1 SGHTA, CDR2 FQGNSA. This CDR3 contains 15 residues. The CDR3 nucleotides read TGTGCCAGCAGCCCACGACAGGGGGTCTACAATGAGCAGTTCTTC. Amino acids: CASSPRQGVYNEQFF. The whole variable domain, remainder taken from reference TRBV7-2 and TRBJ2-1, is GAGVSQSPSNKVTEKGKDVELRCDPISGHTALYWYRQSLGQGLEFLIYFQGNSAPDKSGLPSDRFSAERTGGSVSTLTIQRTQQEDSAVYLCASSPRQGVYNEQFFGPGTRLTVL.

V gene TRBV5-6 combines with J gene TRBJ1-2; perhaps TRBD1 as D (5 bases). Germline values: CDR1 SGHDT, CDR2 YYEEEE. CDR3 length equals 14 residues. Trimming pared 1 base from V and 0 bases from J, leaving 7 bases between. Here the CDR3 DNA reads TGTGCCAGCAGCTTGCAGGGCCCTAACTATGGCTACACCTTC. This sequence encodes CASSLQGPNYGYTF.

The chain couples TRBV6-5 to TRBJ1-2; TRBD1 matches at 8 bases. CDR1 is MNHEY, CDR2 SVGAGI, per germline. The CDR3 contains 14 residues. After removal of 6 bases from V and 4 bases from J, the junction contained 7 bases not matched to a gene. Written as DNA, the CDR3 is TGTGCCAGCAGATCTGGACAGGGCACCTATGGCTACACCTTC. Its protein is CASRSGQGTYGYTF.

The CDR3 DNA follows: TGTGCCAGCAGCGTCGGACTGGAAGAGACCCAGTACTTC. This gives the protein CASSVGLEETQYF. The J gene is TRBJ2-5, the V gene TRBV9; D perhaps matches TRBD2 (5 bases). Germline CDR1 and CDR2: SGDLS and YYNGEE. Trimming shortened V by 2 bases and J by 3 bases, and 8 bases separated the two germline ends. The CDR3 totals 13 residues.

This chain joins TRBV12-3 or TRBV12-4 and TRBJ1-1; D uncertain. V dropped 2 bases and J dropped 3 bases, with 7 bases sitting between them. The CDR3 extends over 13 amino acids. The DNA for the CDR3 is TGTGCCAGCAGTTTAAACAGAGACACTGAAGCTTTCTTT. Amino acids: CASSLNRDTEAFF.

The rearrangement uses TRBV27 and TRBJ1-1; tentative D call: TRBD1 (6 bases). V was trimmed by 5 bases and J by 10 bases, leaving 17 bases between them. CDR3 length: 13 amino acids. CDR1 and CDR2 from the germline V gene are MNHEY and SMNVEV (reference sequence). CDR3 sequence: CASSPIQRGSAFF. In nucleotides, the CDR3 is TGTGCCAGCAGTCCCATTCAGAGGGGGTCAGCTTTCTTT.

The chain is built from TRBV19 and TRBJ2-3; D is unresolved. The CDR3 consists of 12 residues. Deletions cut 3 bases from V and 4 bases from J, with 5 bases between. Germline V gene data show CDR1 as LNHDA and CDR2 as SQIVND (reference sequence). CDR3 sequence (DNA): TGTGCCAGTAGTATGGGCGCAGATACGCAGTATTTT. It codes for CASSMGADTQYF. Combining the CDR3 with reference TRBV19 and TRBJ2-3 gives the whole variable domain DGGITQSPKYLFRKEGQNVTLSCEQNLNHDAMYWYRQDPGQGLRLIYYSQIVNDFQKGDIAEGYSVSREKKESFPLTVTSAQKNPTAFYLCASSMGADTQYFGPGTRLTVL.

The rearrangement links TRBV28 to TRBJ2-1; possibly TRBD2 for D (6 bases). Germline V lookup: CDR1 MDHEN, CDR2 SYDVKM. The V gene lost 3 bases and the J gene lost 2 bases, with 8 bases spanning the gap. This CDR3 contains 14 residues. The CDR3 loop reads CASSFLAPYNEQFF. Here the CDR3 DNA reads TGTGCCAGCAGTTTCCTAGCGCCCTACAATGAGCAGTTCTTC.

In its sample, this clone was seen once. The same CDR3 can be traced to other DNA sequences in this sample. V usage is TRBV20-1 and J usage is TRBJ2-7, with a weak D call TRBD2 (6 bases). Per germline, CDR1 DFQATT and CDR2 SNEGSKA (reference sequence). The V and J ends lost 3 bases and 3 bases respectively, with 6 bases between them. There are 11 residues in the CDR3. CDR3 sequence: CSARGGYEQYF. As DNA, the CDR3 is TGCAGTGCTAGGGGGGGCTACGAGCAGTACTTC.

This chain connects TRBV7-6 to TRBJ2-7; D not certain. The CDR3 totals 13 residues. Germline loops: CDR1 SGHVS, CDR2 FNYEAQ. V was trimmed by 5 bases and J by 2 bases, leaving 10 bases between them. For the CDR3, the DNA is TGTGCCAGCAGCCCCGGGTCACCCTACGAGCAGTACTTC. Amino acid sequence: CASSPGSPYEQYF. The complete variable domain, with remaining parts taken from reference TRBV7-6 and TRBJ2-7, reads GAGVSQSPRYKVTKRGQDVALRCDPISGHVSLYWYRQALGQGPEFLTYFNYEAQQDKSGLPNDRFSAERPEGSISTLTIQRTEQRDSAMYRCASSPGSPYEQYFGPGTRLTVT.